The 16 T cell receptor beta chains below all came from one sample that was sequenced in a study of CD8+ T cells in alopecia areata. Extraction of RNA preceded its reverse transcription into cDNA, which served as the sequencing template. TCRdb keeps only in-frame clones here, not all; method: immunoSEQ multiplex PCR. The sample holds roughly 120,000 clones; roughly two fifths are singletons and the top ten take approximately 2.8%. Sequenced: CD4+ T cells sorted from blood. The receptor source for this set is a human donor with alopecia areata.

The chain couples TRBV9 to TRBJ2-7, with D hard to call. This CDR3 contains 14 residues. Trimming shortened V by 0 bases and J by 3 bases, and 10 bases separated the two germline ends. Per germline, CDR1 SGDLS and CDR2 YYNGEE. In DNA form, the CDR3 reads TGTGCCAGCAGCGTAGAAGTCTCGAACTACGAGCAGTACTTC. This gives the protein CASSVEVSNYEQYF. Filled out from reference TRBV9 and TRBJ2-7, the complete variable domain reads DSGVTQTPKHLITATGQRVTLRCSPRSGDLSVYWYQQSLDQGLQFLIQYYNGEERAKGNILERFSAQQFPDLHSELNLSSLELGDSALYFCASSVEVSNYEQYFGPGTRLTVT.

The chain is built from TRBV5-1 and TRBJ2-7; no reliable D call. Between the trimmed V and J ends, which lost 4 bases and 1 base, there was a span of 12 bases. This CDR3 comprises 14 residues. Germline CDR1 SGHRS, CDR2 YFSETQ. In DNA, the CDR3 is TGCGCCAGCAGCACTGCGACGGATTCCTACGAGCAGTACTTC. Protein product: CASSTATDSYEQYF.

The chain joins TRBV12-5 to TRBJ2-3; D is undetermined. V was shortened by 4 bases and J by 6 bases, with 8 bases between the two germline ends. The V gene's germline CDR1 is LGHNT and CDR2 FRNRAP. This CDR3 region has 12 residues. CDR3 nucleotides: TGTGCTAGTGGTTCCGCCTCGGATACGCAGTATTTT. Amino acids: CASGSASDTQYF.

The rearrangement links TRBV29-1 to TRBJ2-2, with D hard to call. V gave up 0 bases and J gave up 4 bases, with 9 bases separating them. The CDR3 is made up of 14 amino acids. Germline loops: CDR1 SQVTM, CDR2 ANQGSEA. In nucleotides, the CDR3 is TGCAGCGTTGAAGATGGACGGCTCACCGGGGAGCTGTTTTTT. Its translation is CSVEDGRLTGELFF.

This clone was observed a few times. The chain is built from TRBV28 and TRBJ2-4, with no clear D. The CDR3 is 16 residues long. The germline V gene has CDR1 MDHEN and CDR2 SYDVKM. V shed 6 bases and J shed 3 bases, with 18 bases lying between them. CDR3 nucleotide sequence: TGTGCCAGCAGACCAGGACGGTTTAGGAGCAAAAACATTCAGTACTTC. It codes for CASRPGRFRSKNIQYF.

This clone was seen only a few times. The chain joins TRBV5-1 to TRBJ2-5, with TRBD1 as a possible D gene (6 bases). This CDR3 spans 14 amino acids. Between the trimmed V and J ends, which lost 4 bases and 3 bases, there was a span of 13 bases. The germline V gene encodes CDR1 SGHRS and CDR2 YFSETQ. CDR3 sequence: CASSTQGSEETQYF. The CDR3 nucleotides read TGCGCCAGCAGCACACAGGGCAGCGAAGAGACCCAGTACTTC.

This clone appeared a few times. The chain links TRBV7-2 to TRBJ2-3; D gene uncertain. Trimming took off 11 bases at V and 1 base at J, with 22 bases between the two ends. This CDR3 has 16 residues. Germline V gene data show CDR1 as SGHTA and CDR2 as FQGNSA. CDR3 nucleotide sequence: TGTGCCTCCCAGCCTCTTCCGGGTATCCGCACAGATACGCAGTATTTT. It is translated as CASQPLPGIRTDTQYF.

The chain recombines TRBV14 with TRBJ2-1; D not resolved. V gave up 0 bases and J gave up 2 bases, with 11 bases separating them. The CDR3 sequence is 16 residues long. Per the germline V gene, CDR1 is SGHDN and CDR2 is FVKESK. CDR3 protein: CASSQDLGTPYNEQFF. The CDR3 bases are TGTGCCAGCAGCCAAGATTTAGGAACCCCCTACAATGAGCAGTTCTTC. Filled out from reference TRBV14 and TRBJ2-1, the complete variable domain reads EAGVTQFPSHSVIEKGQTVTLRCDPISGHDNLYWYRRVMGKEIKFLLHFVKESKQDESGMPNNRFLAERTGGTYSTLKVQPAELEDSGVYFCASSQDLGTPYNEQFFGPGTRLTVL.

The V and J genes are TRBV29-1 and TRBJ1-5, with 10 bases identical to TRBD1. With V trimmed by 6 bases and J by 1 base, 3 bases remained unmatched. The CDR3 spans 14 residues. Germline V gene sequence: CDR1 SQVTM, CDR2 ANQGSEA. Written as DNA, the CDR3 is TGCAGCGTGAGGACAGGGGGAAGCAATCAGCCCCAGCATTTT. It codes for CSVRTGGSNQPQHF.

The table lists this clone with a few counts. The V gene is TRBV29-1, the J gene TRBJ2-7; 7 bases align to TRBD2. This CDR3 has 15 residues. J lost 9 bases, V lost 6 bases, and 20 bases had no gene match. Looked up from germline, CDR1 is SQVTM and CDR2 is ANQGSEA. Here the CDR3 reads CSVSIGLAGERGQYF. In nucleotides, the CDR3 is TGCAGCGTCTCTATAGGATTAGCGGGCGAGAGGGGGCAGTACTTC.

CDR3 in amino acids: CASSKGPTFDEQFF. The DNA of the CDR3 is TGCGCCAGCAGCAAGGGACCGACGTTCGATGAGCAGTTCTTC. The chain employs TRBV5-1 and TRBJ2-1, with D perhaps TRBD1 or TRBD2 (5 bases each). This CDR3 has 14 amino acids. Trimming took 4 bases from V and 8 from J, leaving 16 bases between them. Looked up from germline, CDR1 is SGHRS and CDR2 is YFSETQ.

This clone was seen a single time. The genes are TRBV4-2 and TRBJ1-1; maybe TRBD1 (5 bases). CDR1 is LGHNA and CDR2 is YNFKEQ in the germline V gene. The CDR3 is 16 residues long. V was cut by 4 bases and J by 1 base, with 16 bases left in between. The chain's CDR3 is CASSPRGSGENTEAFF. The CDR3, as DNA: TGTGCCAGCAGCCCCCGCGGCTCGGGGGAGAACACTGAAGCTTTCTTT.

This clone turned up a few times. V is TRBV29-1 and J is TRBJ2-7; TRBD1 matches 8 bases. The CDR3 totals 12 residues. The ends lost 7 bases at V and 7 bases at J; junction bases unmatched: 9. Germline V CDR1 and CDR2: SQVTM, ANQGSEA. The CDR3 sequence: CSAQGQAGEQYF. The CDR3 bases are TGCAGCGCCCAGGGACAGGCCGGGGAGCAGTACTTC.

This CDR3 is CASSLRFQGYGYTF. In nucleotides, the CDR3 is TGCGCCAGCAGCTTACGATTCCAGGGGTATGGCTACACCTTC. The chain couples TRBV5-1 to TRBJ1-2, with TRBD1 as a possible D gene (6 bases). Deletions cut 2 bases from V and 5 bases from J, with 13 bases between. CDR3 length: 14 residues. The germline gives CDR1 SGHRS, CDR2 YFSETQ.

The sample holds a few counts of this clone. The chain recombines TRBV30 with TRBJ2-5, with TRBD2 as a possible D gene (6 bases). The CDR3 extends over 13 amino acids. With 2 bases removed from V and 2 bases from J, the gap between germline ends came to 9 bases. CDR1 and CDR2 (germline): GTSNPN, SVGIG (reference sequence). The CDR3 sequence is CAWSRGVQETQYF. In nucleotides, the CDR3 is TGTGCCTGGAGTCGCGGGGTTCAAGAGACCCAGTACTTC.

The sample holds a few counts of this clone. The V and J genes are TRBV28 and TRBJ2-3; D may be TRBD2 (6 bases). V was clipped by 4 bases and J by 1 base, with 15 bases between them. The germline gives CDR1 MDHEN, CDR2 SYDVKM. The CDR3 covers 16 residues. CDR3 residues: CASSSMTSSGTDTQYF. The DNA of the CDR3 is TGTGCCAGCAGTTCCATGACTAGTTCGGGCACAGATACGCAGTATTTT.